The 5 T cell receptor beta chains given below trace back to one sample, sequenced in a study of T-cell reconstitution after alpha-beta-depleted transplantation in children. TCRbeta library construction was performed incorporating unique molecular identifiers. TCRdb processed the PCR reads anew with MiXCR; each CDR3 protein has one entry. Of 250,000 to 400,000 distinct CDR3 sequences in the sample, around 25% were seen once. The sample in question was PBMCs, mostly from graft donor cells, obtained 180 days after TCRalphabeta/CD19-depleted stem cell transplant. These receptors all come from a male patient under 18 who had a stem cell transplant for acute lymphoblastic leukemia, so the T cells may come from the graft donor.

The V and J genes are TRBV6-1 and TRBJ2-6; 7 nucleotides agree with TRBD1. Germline lookup yields CDR1 MNHNS and CDR2 SASEGT. With V trimmed by 6 bases and J by 2 bases, 4 bases remained unmatched. This CDR3 spans 15 amino acids. Here the CDR3 reads CASRLDRAGANVLTF. The CDR3 coding sequence is TGTGCCAGCAGGCTAGACAGGGCTGGGGCCAACGTCCTGACTTTC.

The chain joins TRBV4-1 to TRBJ2-5, with D possibly being TRBD1 (6 bases). This CDR3 comprises 13 residues. The germline V and J ends were trimmed by 3 bases and 4 bases, with 9 bases remaining between them. CDR1 and CDR2 (germline): MGHRA, YSYEKL. The CDR3 region is CASSHYRVETQYF. DNA of the CDR3: TGCGCCAGCAGCCATTACAGGGTAGAGACCCAGTACTTC.

The V call is TRBV20-1, the J call TRBJ2-4, with TRBD1 matching over 8 bases. Germline V gene lookup returns CDR1 DFQATT and CDR2 SNEGSKA (reference sequence). Germline trimming cut 3 bases from V and 7 bases from J; bases unmatched to any gene: 5. The CDR3 is 13 amino acids. CDR3 sequence: CSASWDRRNIQYF. CDR3 in DNA: TGCAGTGCTAGCTGGGACAGGAGGAACATTCAGTACTTC.

This chain joins TRBV9 and TRBJ2-3; D perhaps matches TRBD2 (5 bases). The V gene lost 4 bases and the J gene lost 2 bases, with 11 bases spanning the gap. There are 14 residues in the CDR3. Germline V gene sequence: CDR1 SGDLS, CDR2 YYNGEE. This chain's CDR3 is CASSIRDVTDTQYF. The CDR3 region has the DNA TGTGCCAGCAGCATCCGGGATGTCACAGATACGCAGTATTTT.

The sample holds many counts of this clonotype. This chain uses TRBV6-5 with TRBJ1-2; D is unresolved. V was cut by 3 bases and J by 0 bases, with 8 bases left in between. The CDR3 covers 14 residues. Germline V gene sequence: CDR1 MNHEY, CDR2 SVGAGI. The DNA for the CDR3 is TGTGCCAGCAGTTATGATGGGACTAACTATGGCTACACCTTC. Translated: CASSYDGTNYGYTF.